Presented here are 20 T cell receptor beta chains from one specimen sequenced in a study of vaccination effects on CD4 cells after COVID-19. No antigens are known for them. The data were produced by immunoSEQ multiplex PCR, yet TCRdb's version contains in-frame clones alone and is incomplete. Among tens of thousands of clones, 77% were seen once, and the ten largest hold around 2.1%. The culture ran for approximately 10 days before CD4+ T cells were isolated. Here the sequenced sample was CD4+ T cells from PBMCs cultured without peptide, taken before COVID-19 vaccination. Receptors originate from a human donor who received a COVID-19 vaccine.

This clone was found once. The chain recombines TRBV5-1 with TRBJ2-5; 12 nucleotides match TRBD2. Germline lookup yields CDR1 SGHRS and CDR2 YFSETQ. Germline trimming cut 4 bases from V and 1 base from J; bases unmatched to any gene: 2. The CDR3 contains 15 residues. In DNA, the CDR3 is TGCGCCAGCAGCGAACTAGCGGGGGGCCAAGAGACCCAGTACTTC. This codes for CASSELAGGQETQYF.

The V and J genes are TRBV28 and TRBJ1-1; D might be TRBD1 (6 bases). Germline-derived CDR1 and CDR2 are MDHEN and SYDVKM. The length of the CDR3 is 12 residues. V was clipped by 5 bases and J by 11 bases, with 15 bases between them. The CDR3 spells CASSTLQGSAFF. In DNA form, the CDR3 reads TGTGCCAGCAGTACTCTACAGGGTAGTGCTTTCTTT.

The rearrangement uses TRBV7-3 and TRBJ1-6; 8 bases fit TRBD1. This CDR3 spans 18 amino acids. J gave up 6 bases and V 5 bases, and 15 bases lay outside the gene matches. Looked up from germline, CDR1 is SGHTA and CDR2 is FQGTGA. The CDR3 reads CASSTQGWTGLGNSPLHF. In nucleotides, the CDR3 is TGTGCCAGCAGCACCCAGGGATGGACAGGGCTGGGTAATTCACCCCTCCACTTT.

The chain combines TRBV28 with TRBJ2-5, with 8 bases that match TRBD1. The CDR3 is made up of 15 amino acids. Losses at the gene ends were 2 bases for V and 2 bases for J; bases not matched to a gene: 4. Germline V CDR1 and CDR2: MDHEN, SYDVKM. The DNA of the CDR3 is TGTGCCAGCAGTTTAACCCGGACAGGGCAAGAGACCCAGTACTTC. This encodes CASSLTRTGQETQYF.

This chain links TRBV7-7 with TRBJ2-1; 8 bases map to TRBD2. Germline V CDR1 and CDR2: SSHAT, FNYEAQ (reference sequence). The length of the CDR3 is 15 residues. After removal of 1 base from V and 7 bases from J, the junction contained 6 bases not matched to a gene. The CDR3: CASSLEIGGANEQFF. CDR3 nucleotide sequence: TGTGCCAGCAGCTTAGAGATCGGGGGGGCAAATGAGCAGTTCTTC. Full variable domain (remainder filled in from reference TRBV7-7 and TRBJ2-1): GAGVSQSPRYKVTKRGQDVTLRCDPISSHATLYWYQQALGQGPEFLTYFNYEAQPDKSGLPSDRFSAERPEGSISTLTIQRTEQRDSAMYRCASSLEIGGANEQFFGPGTRLTVL.

The chain has TRBV2 and TRBJ1-5; D is undetermined. The CDR3 covers 13 residues. V was cut by 2 bases and J by 4 bases, with 6 bases left in between. Germline CDR1 is SNHLY and CDR2 is FYNNEI. The chain's CDR3 is CASSEFENQPQHF. The DNA for the CDR3 is TGTGCCAGCAGTGAATTTGAGAATCAGCCCCAGCATTTT. The variable domain in full, with the rest retrieved from reference TRBV2 and TRBJ1-5, is EPEVTQTPSHQVTQMGQEVILRCVPISNHLYFYWYRQILGQKVEFLVSFYNNEISEKSEIFDDQFSVERPDGSNFTLKIRSTKLEDSAMYFCASSEFENQPQHFGDGTRLSIL.

The chain links TRBV6-5 to TRBJ1-2, with 9 bases aligning to TRBD1. The germline V gene has CDR1 MNHEY and CDR2 SVGAGI. The V segment lost 5 bases and the J segment 8 bases; nucleotides outside the gene matches: 12. The CDR3 loop spans 15 amino acids. CDR3 nucleotide sequence: TGTGCCAGCAGTAGACCTCCCGGGACAGGGAACGGCTACACCTTC. This sequence encodes CASSRPPGTGNGYTF.

The chain couples TRBV5-1 to TRBJ2-3; 12 positions agree with TRBD2. This CDR3 is built from 16 residues. V gave up 4 bases and J gave up 6 bases; unmatched junction bases: 9. The germline CDR1 and CDR2 sequences are SGHRS and YFSETQ. The CDR3 DNA reads as TGCGCCAGCAGCCTCCCTAGCGGGGGGGGGCAGGATACGCAGTATTTT. Translating it yields CASSLPSGGGQDTQYF. The full variable domain, with the rest looked up from reference TRBV5-1 and TRBJ2-3, is KAGVTQTPRYLIKTRGQQVTLSCSPISGHRSVSWYQQTPGQGLQFLFEYFSETQRNKGNFPGRFSGRQFSNSRSEMNVSTLELGDSALYLCASSLPSGGGQDTQYFGPGTRLTVL.

V is TRBV4-1 and J is TRBJ1-1; TRBD1 matches 8 bases. This CDR3 has 17 residues. The ends lost 0 bases at V and 3 bases at J; junction bases unmatched: 9. Germline CDR1 reads MGHRA; CDR2 reads YSYEKL. The CDR3 is CASSQDKDRATHTEAFF. Here the CDR3 DNA reads TGCGCCAGCAGCCAAGATAAGGACAGGGCCACGCACACTGAAGCTTTCTTT.

The chain employs TRBV29-1 and TRBJ1-2, with 10 bases fitting TRBD1. CDR1 and CDR2 (germline): SQVTM, ANQGSEA. J lost 14 bases, V lost 4 bases, and 16 bases had no gene match. The CDR3 covers 14 residues. CDR3 region: CSVGGQGKIVLGTF. Here the CDR3 DNA reads TGCAGCGTTGGGGGACAGGGGAAGATAGTTCTGGGAACCTTC.

This sequence joins TRBV27 and TRBJ2-2, with 7 bases matching TRBD1. Germline V lookup: CDR1 MNHEY, CDR2 SMNVEV (reference sequence). The CDR3 extends over 14 amino acids. With 6 bases clipped from V and 3 bases from J, the junction kept 4 bases outside the gene matches. CDR3 DNA sequence: TGTGCCAGCAGAACAACAGGGGACACCGGGGAGCTGTTTTTT. This translates into CASRTTGDTGELFF.

Only one count was recorded for this clone. This chain joins TRBV5-5 and TRBJ1-2; TRBD1 matches at 8 bases. CDR1 and CDR2 from the germline V gene are SGHKS and YYEKEE (reference sequence). The V segment lost 3 bases and the J segment 4 bases; nucleotides outside the gene matches: 8. The CDR3 sequence is 15 residues long. In nucleotides, the CDR3 is TGTGCCAGCAGCTCCCCCGGACAGGGCCTCTATGGCTACACCTTC. Residues: CASSSPGQGLYGYTF.

The CDR3 DNA reads TGTGCCAGTAGACGGGTGATCGACACCGGGGAGCTGTTTTTT. Encoded protein: CASRRVIDTGELFF. This chain connects TRBV19 to TRBJ2-2, with unresolved D. Trimming took 6 bases from V and 3 from J, leaving 11 bases between them. Germline lookup yields CDR1 LNHDA and CDR2 SQIVND (reference sequence). The length of the CDR3 is 14 residues.

The rearrangement uses TRBV7-3 and TRBJ2-3, with D perhaps matching TRBD1 (6 bases). There are 14 residues in the CDR3. V gave up 2 bases and J gave up 2 bases, with 8 bases separating them. Germline V lookup: CDR1 SGHTA, CDR2 FQGTGA. Here the CDR3 DNA reads TGTGCCAGCAGCTTACAGGGGAACACAGATACGCAGTATTTT. Its translation is CASSLQGNTDTQYF.

The chain carries TRBV2 and TRBJ1-1, with D maybe TRBD1 (5 bases). This CDR3 has 14 residues. The germline gives CDR1 SNHLY, CDR2 FYNNEI. The germline V and J ends were trimmed by 2 bases and 0 bases, with 7 bases remaining between them. The CDR3 here is CASSEQGVNTEAFF. The CDR3 DNA reads TGTGCCAGCAGTGAACAGGGAGTGAACACTGAAGCTTTCTTT.

This clone appeared once. V usage is TRBV5-1 and J usage is TRBJ1-5; TRBD1 matches 7 bases. J lost 6 bases, V lost 0 bases, and 30 bases had no gene match. Germline V gives CDR1 SGHRS, CDR2 YFSETQ. There are 23 residues in the CDR3. The chain's CDR3 is CASSLASLFVAGRGSLEVQPQHF. CDR3 DNA sequence: TGCGCCAGCAGCTTGGCTTCTCTCTTCGTTGCCGGCAGGGGGTCCTTGGAGGTTCAGCCCCAGCATTTT.

The table lists this clone with a few counts. V and J are TRBV18 and TRBJ1-3; the D gene is possibly TRBD1 (6 bases). The V end lost 0 bases, the J end lost 0 bases, and 9 bases lay between the germline ends. This CDR3 has 16 amino acids. Germline loops: CDR1 KGHSH, CDR2 LQKENI. Written as DNA, the CDR3 is TGTGCCAGCTCACCACCCGGGACAACCTCTGGAAACACCATATATTTT. This gives the protein CASSPPGTTSGNTIYF.

This chain connects TRBV5-1 to TRBJ2-2; either TRBD1 or TRBD2 may fit D (6 bases each). The CDR3 extends over 16 amino acids. Trimming removed 4 bases at V and 4 bases at J, with 17 bases between. Germline lookup yields CDR1 SGHRS and CDR2 YFSETQ. DNA of the CDR3: TGCGCCAGCAGCCAGGACGGGGGCCGCGGCACCGGGGAGCTGTTTTTT. Its translation: CASSQDGGRGTGELFF.

CDR3 region: CASSLRTDFNSPLHF. The CDR3 DNA follows: TGCGCCAGCAGCCTCCGGACAGATTTCAATTCACCCCTCCACTTT. This sequence joins TRBV4-1 and TRBJ1-6; D is perhaps TRBD1 (6 bases). Germline V CDR1 and CDR2: MGHRA, YSYEKL. The CDR3 extends over 15 amino acids. Trimming shortened V by 4 bases and J by 7 bases, and 14 bases separated the two germline ends.

The rearrangement links TRBV27 to TRBJ2-2; maybe TRBD2 (6 bases). The CDR3 has 20 amino acids. Germline V gives CDR1 MNHEY, CDR2 SMNVEV (reference sequence). The V end was cut by 4 bases, the J end by 2 bases, with 26 bases between. The DNA for the CDR3 is TGTGCCAGCAGTTCCTACACATGGGGGGTAGGAGCCTACAACACCGGGGAGCTGTTTTTT. Residues: CASSSYTWGVGAYNTGELFF.